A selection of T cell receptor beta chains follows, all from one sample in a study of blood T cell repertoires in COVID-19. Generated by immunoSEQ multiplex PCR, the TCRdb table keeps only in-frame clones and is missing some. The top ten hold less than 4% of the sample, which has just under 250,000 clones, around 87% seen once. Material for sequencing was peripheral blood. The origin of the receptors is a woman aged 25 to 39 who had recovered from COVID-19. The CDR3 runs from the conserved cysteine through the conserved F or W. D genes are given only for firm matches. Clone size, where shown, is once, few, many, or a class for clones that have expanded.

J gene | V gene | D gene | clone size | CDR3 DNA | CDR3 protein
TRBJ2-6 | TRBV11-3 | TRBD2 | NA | TGTGCCAGCAGCCCCTCTAGCGGGGAAGATGGGGCCAACGTCCTGACTTTC | CASSPSSGEDGANVLTF
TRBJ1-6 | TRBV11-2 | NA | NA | TGTGCCAGCAGCTTAATCCCAGGGTCGTCCTATAATTCACCCCTCCACTTT | CASSLIPGSSYNSPLHF
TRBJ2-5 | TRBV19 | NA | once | TGTGCCAGTAGTATTCGGAGGGAGGCGGAGACCCAGTACTTC | CASSIRREAETQYF
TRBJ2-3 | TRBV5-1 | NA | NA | TGCGCCAGCAGCCCCACTGTCGGGGATACGCAGTATTTT | CASSPTVGDTQYF
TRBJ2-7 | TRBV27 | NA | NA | TGTGCCAGCGCCCCCGGGACAATTTACGAGCAGTACTTC | CASAPGTIYEQYF
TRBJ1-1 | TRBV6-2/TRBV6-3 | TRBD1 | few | TGTGCCAGCAGTTTAAACAGGGGTATGAACACTGAAGCTTTCTTT | CASSLNRGMNTEAFF
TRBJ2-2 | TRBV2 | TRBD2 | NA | TGTGCCAGCAGTGCCAGGACTAGCGGGGGGTGGTACACCGGGGAGCTGTTTTTT | CASSARTSGGWYTGELFF
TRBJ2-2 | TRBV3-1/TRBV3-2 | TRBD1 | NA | TGTGCCAGCAGCCAAGAGGGACAGGGGGTCGGCGGGGAGCTGTTTTTT | CASSQEGQGVGGELFF
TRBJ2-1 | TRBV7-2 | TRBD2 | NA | TGTGCCAGCAGCTTAGACGCCGGCGGGGGTTCCTACAATGAGCAGTTCTTC | CASSLDAGGGSYNEQFF
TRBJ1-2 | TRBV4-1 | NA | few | TGCGCCAGCAGCCAAGAGGGGATGACAGACCTTTACACCTTC | CASSQEGMTDLYTF
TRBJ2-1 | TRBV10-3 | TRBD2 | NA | TGTGCCATCAGTGCCGTAAGCGGGGGCCTCTACAATGAGCAGTTCTTC | CAISAVSGGLYNEQFF
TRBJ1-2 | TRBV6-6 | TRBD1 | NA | TGTGCCAGCCTCGCCTGGGGACAGGGATATGGCTACACCTTC | CASLAWGQGYGYTF
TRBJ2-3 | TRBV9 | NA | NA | TGTGCCAGCAGCGTGTATAGCGGTGATACGCAGTATTTT | CASSVYSGDTQYF
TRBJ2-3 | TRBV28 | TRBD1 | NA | TGTGCCAGCACCAATGTTGGGACAGGCCTGACAGATACGCAGTATTTT | CASTNVGTGLTDTQYF
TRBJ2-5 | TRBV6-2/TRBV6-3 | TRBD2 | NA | TGTGCCAGCAGTTACGTTTGGGGGGGCCAAGAGACCCAGTACTTC | CASSYVWGGQETQYF
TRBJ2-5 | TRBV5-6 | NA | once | TGTGCCACCCACATTCGTCGCGGTCGGGGGGAGACCCAGTACTTC | CATHIRRGRGETQYF
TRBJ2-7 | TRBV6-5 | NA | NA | TGTGCCAGCAGTAGAACCGGGAGCCAAGTGGGGTACTTC | CASSRTGSQVGYF
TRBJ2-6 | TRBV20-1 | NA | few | TGCAGTGCTAGTCTTGGGGCCACTGGGGCCAACGTCCTGACTTTC | CSASLGATGANVLTF
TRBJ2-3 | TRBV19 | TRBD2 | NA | TGTGCCAGTAGTATAGATCAAGAGCGGGGAGACACAGATACGCAGTATTTT | CASSIDQERGDTDTQYF